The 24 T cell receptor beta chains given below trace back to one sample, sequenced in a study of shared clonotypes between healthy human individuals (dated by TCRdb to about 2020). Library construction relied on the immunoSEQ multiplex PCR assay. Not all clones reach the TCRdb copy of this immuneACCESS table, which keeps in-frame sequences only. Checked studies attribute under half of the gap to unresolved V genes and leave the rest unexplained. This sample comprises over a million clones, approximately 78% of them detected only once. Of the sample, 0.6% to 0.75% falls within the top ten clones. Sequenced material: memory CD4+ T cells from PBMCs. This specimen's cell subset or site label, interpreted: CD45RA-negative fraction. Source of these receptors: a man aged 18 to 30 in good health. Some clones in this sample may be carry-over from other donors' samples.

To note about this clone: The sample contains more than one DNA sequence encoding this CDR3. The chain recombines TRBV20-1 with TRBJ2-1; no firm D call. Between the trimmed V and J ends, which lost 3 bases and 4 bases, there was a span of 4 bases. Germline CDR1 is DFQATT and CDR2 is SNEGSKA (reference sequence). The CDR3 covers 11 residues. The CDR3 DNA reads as TGCAGTGCTAGCGTATACAATGAGCAGTTCTTC. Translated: CSASVYNEQFF.

The CDR3 nucleotides are TGTGCCAGCAGCTTTAAAGGGGAAGAGACCCAGTACTTC. Protein product: CASSFKGEETQYF. The chain joins TRBV5-4 to TRBJ2-5, with a weak D call TRBD1 (5 bases). The germline V gene has CDR1 SGHNT and CDR2 YYREEE (reference sequence). V shed 2 bases and J shed 3 bases, with 8 bases lying between them. This CDR3 has 13 amino acids. Full variable domain (outside the CDR3, taken from reference TRBV5-4 and TRBJ2-5): ETGVTQSPTHLIKTRGQQVTLRCSSQSGHNTVSWYQQALGQGPQFIFQYYREEENGRGNFPPRFSGLQFPNYSSELNVNALELDDSALYLCASSFKGEETQYFGPGTRLLVL.

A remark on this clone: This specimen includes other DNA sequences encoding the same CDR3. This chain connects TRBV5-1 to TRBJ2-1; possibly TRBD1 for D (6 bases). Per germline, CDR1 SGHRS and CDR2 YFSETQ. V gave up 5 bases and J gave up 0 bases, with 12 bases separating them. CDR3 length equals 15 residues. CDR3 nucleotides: TGCGCCAGCAGTTGGACAGAAAGCTCCTACAATGAGCAGTTCTTC. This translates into CASSWTESSYNEQFF.

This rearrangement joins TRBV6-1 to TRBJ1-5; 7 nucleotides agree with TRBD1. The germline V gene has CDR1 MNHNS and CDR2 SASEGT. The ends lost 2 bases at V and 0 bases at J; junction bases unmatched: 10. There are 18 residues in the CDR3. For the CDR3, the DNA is TGTGCCAGCAGTGAATGGGGGGCAGGGGGAGGTAGCAATCAGCCCCAGCATTTT. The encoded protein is CASSEWGAGGGSNQPQHF.

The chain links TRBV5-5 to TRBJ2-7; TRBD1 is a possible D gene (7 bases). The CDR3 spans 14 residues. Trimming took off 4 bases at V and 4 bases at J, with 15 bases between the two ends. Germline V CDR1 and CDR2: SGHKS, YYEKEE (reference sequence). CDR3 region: CASSKTGRRYEQYF. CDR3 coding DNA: TGTGCCAGCAGCAAGACAGGGAGGAGGTACGAGCAGTACTTC.

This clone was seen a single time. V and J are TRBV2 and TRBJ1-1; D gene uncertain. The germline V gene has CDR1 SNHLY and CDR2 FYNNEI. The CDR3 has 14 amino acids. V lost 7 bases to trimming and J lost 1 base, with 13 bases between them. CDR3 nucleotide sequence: TGTGCCAGCACCATAGGACCCGGGAACACTGAAGCTTTCTTT. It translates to CASTIGPGNTEAFF.

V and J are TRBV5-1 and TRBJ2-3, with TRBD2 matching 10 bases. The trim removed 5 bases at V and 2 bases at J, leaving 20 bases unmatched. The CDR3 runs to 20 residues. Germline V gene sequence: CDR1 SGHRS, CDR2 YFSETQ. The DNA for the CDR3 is TGCGCCAGCAGACGCAGTGGTTCGCAGGGTAGCGGGAGGCCCACAGATACGCAGTATTTT. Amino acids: CASRRSGSQGSGRPTDTQYF.

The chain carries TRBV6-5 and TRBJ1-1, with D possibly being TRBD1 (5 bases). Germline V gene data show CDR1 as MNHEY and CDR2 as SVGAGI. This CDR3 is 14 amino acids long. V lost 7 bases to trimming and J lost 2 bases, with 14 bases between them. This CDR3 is CASNPGQSNTEAFF. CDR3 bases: TGTGCCAGCAACCCGGGGCAGAGCAACACTGAAGCTTTCTTT.

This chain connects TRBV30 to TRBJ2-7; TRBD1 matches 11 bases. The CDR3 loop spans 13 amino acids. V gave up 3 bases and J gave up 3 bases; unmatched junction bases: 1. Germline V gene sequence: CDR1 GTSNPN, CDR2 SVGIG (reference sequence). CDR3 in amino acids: CAWRGTGGYEQYF. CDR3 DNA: TGTGCCTGGAGGGGGACAGGGGGCTACGAGCAGTACTTC.

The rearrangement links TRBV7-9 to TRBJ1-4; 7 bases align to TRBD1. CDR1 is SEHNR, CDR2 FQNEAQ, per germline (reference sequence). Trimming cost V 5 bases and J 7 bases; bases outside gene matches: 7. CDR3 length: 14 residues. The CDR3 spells CASSPTGVIEKLFF. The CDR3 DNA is TGTGCCAGCAGCCCAACAGGGGTTATTGAAAAACTGTTTTTT.

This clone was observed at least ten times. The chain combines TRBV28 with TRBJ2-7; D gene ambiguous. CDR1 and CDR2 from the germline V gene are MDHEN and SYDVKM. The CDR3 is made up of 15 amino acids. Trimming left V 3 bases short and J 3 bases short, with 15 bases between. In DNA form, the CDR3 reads TGTGCCAGCAGTTTCCCCGGAGTACCAATCTACGAGCAGTACTTC. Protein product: CASSFPGVPIYEQYF. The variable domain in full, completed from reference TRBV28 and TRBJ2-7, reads DVKVTQSSRYLVKRTGEKVFLECVQDMDHENMFWYRQDPGLGLRLIYFSYDVKMKEKGDIPEGYSVSREKKERFSLILESASTNQTSMYLCASSFPGVPIYEQYFGPGTRLTVT.

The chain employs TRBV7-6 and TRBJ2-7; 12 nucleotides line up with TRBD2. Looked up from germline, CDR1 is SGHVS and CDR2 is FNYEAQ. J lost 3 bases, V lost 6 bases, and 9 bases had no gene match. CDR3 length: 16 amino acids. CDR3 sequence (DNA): TGTGCCAGCAGGGCTGCTCCGGGACTAGCGGGCTACGAGCAGTACTTC. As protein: CASRAAPGLAGYEQYF.

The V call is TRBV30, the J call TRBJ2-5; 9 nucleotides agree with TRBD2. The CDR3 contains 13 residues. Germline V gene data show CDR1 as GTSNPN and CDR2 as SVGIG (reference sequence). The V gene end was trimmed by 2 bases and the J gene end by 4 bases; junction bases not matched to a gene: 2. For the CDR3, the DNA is TGTGCCTGGAGTCTGACTAGCGGAGAGACCCAGTACTTC. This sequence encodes CAWSLTSGETQYF.

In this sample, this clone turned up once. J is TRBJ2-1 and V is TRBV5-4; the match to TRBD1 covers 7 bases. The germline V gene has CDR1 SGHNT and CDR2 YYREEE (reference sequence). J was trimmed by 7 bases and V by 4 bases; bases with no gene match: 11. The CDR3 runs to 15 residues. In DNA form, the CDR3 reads TGTGCCAGCAGCCTGGCAAATTACAGGGGAAATGAGCAGTTCTTC. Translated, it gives CASSLANYRGNEQFF.

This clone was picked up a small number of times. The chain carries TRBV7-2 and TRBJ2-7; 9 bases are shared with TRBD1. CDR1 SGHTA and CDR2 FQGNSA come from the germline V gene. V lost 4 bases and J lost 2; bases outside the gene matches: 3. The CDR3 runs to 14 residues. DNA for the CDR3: TGTGCCAGCAGCTGGACAGGGGCAACCTACGAGCAGTACTTC. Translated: CASSWTGATYEQYF. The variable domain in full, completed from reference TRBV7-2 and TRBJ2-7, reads GAGVSQSPSNKVTEKGKDVELRCDPISGHTALYWYRQSLGQGLEFLIYFQGNSAPDKSGLPSDRFSAERTGGSVSTLTIQRTQQEDSAVYLCASSWTGATYEQYFGPGTRLTVT.

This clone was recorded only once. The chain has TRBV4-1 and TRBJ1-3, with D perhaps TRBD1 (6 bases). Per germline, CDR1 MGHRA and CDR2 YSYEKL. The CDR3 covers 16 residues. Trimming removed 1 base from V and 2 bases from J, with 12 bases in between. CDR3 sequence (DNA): TGCGCCAGCAGCCAAGTTAGGGGGACAACTGGAAACACCATATATTTT. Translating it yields CASSQVRGTTGNTIYF.

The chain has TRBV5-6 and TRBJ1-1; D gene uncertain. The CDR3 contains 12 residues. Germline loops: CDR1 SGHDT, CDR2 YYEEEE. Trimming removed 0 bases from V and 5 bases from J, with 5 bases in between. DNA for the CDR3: TGTGCCAGCAGCTTGGGTAAGACTGAAGCTTTCTTT. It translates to CASSLGKTEAFF.

The CDR3 DNA follows: TGTGCCAGCAGCTTAAAGCGCGGGGCTCAAGAGACCCAGTACTTC. This codes for CASSLKRGAQETQYF. This chain joins TRBV7-9 and TRBJ2-5; perhaps TRBD2 as D (6 bases). The ends were cut back, 2 bases at V and 2 bases at J, with 12 bases in the middle. Looked up from germline, CDR1 is SEHNR and CDR2 is FQNEAQ (reference sequence). The length of the CDR3 is 15 residues.

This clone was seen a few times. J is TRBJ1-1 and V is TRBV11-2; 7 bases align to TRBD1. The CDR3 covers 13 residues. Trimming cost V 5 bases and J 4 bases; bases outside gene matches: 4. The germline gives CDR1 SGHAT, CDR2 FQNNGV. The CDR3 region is CASSPGQVTEAFF. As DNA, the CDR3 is TGTGCCAGCAGCCCAGGACAGGTCACTGAAGCTTTCTTT. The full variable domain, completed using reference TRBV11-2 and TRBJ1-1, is EAGVAQSPRYKIIEKRQSVAFWCNPISGHATLYWYQQILGQGPKLLIQFQNNGVVDDSQLPKDRFSAERLKGVDSTLKIQPAKLEDSAVYLCASSPGQVTEAFFGQGTRLTVV.

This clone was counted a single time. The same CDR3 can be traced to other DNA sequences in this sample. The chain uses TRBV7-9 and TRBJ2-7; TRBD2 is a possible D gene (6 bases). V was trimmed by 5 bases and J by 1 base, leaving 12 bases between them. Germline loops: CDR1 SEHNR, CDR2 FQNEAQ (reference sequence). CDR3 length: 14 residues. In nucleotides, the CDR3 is TGTGCCAGCAGCCTGAGTGGAGGGTCCTACGAGCAGTACTTC. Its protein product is CASSLSGGSYEQYF.

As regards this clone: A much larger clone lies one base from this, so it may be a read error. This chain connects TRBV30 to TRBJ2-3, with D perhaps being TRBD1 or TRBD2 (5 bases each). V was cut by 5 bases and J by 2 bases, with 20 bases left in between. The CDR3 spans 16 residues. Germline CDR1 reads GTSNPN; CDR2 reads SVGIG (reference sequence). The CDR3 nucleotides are TGTGCCTGGGGCCGAAACGACTATGGGGCCACAGATACGCAGTATTTT. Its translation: CAWGRNDYGATDTQYF.

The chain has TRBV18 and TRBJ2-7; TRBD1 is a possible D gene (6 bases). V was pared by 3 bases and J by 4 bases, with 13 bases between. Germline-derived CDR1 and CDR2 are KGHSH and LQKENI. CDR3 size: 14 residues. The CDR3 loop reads CASSPGTKGYEQYF. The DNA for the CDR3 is TGTGCCAGCTCACCCGGGACAAAGGGTTACGAGCAGTACTTC.

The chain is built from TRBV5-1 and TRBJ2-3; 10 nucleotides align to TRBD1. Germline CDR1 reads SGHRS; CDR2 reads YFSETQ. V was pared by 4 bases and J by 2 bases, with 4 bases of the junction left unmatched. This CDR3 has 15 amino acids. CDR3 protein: CASSPGTGDTDTQYF. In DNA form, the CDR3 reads TGCGCCAGCAGCCCGGGGACAGGGGACACAGATACGCAGTATTTT.

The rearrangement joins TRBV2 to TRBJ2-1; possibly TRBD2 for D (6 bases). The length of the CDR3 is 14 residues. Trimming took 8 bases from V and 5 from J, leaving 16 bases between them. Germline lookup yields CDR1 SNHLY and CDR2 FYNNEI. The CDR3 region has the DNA TGTGCCAGCCAGGAGGGACTCGGAAACAATGAGCAGTTCTTC. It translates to CASQEGLGNNEQFF. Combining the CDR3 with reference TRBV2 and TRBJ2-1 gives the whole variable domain EPEVTQTPSHQVTQMGQEVILRCVPISNHLYFYWYRQILGQKVEFLVSFYNNEISEKSEIFDDQFSVERPDGSNFTLKIRSTKLEDSAMYFCASQEGLGNNEQFFGPGTRLTVL.